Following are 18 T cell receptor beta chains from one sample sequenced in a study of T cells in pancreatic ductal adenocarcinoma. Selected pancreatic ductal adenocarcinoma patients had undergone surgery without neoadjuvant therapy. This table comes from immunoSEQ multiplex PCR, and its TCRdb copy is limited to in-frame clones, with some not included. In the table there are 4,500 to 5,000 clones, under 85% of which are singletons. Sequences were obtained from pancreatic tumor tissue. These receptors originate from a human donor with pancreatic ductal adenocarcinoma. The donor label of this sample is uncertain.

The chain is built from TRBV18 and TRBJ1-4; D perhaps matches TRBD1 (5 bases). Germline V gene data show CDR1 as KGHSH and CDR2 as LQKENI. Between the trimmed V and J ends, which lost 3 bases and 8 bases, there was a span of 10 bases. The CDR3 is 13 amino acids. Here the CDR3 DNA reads TGTGCCAGCTCACCGGGCCCAGGGGAAAAACTGTTTTTT. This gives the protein CASSPGPGEKLFF.

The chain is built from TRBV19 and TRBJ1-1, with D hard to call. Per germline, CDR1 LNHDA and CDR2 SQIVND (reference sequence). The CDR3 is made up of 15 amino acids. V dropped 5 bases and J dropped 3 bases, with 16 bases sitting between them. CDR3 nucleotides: TGTGCCAGTAGTCACACCACTCGGGTGTACACTGAAGCTTTCTTT. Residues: CASSHTTRVYTEAFF. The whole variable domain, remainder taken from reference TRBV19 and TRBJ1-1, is DGGITQSPKYLFRKEGQNVTLSCEQNLNHDAMYWYRQDPGQGLRLIYYSQIVNDFQKGDIAEGYSVSREKKESFPLTVTSAQKNPTAFYLCASSHTTRVYTEAFFGQGTRLTVV.

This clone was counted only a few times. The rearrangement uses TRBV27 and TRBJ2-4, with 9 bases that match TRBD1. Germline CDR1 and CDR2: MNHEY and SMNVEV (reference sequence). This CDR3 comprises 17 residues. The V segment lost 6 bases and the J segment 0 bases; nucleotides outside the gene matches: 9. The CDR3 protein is CASSERQGGLAKNIQYF. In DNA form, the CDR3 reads TGTGCCAGCAGCGAAAGACAGGGGGGACTAGCCAAAAACATTCAGTACTTC.

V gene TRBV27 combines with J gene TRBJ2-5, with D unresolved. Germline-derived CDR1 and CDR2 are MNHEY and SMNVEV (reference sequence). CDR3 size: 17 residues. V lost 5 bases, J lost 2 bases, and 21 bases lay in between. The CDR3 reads CASSPSRHRYSQETQYF. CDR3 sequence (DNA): TGTGCCAGCAGTCCGTCACGTCACCGATACTCACAAGAGACCCAGTACTTC.

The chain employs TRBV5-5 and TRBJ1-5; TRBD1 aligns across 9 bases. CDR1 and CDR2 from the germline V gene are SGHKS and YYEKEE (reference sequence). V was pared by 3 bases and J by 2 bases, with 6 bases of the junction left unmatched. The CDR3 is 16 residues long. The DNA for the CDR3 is TGTGCCAGCAGCTGGGCTGACAGGGGGGGCAATCAGCCCCAGCATTTT. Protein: CASSWADRGGNQPQHF.

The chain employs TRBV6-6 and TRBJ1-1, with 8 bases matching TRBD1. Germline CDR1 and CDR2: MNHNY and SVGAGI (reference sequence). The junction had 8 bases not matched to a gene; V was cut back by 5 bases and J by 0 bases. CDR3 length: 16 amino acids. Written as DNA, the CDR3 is TGTGCCAGCAGTCGCTGGACAGGGAACATGAACACTGAAGCTTTCTTT. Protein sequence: CASSRWTGNMNTEAFF.

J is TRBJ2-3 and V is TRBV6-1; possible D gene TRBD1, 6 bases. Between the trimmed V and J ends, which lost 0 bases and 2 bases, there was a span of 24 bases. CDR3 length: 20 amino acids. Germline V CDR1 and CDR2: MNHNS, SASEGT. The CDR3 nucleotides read TGTGCCAGCAGTGAAGCCCCAGGGGCCACTCAAACCTCAAACACAGATACGCAGTATTTT. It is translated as CASSEAPGATQTSNTDTQYF.

The CDR3 DNA reads as TGCGCCAGCAGCCAAGATAGTTTCACCGAGGTCTACACCTTC. Protein sequence: CASSQDSFTEVYTF. V gene TRBV4-3 combines with J gene TRBJ1-2; D not resolved. Per germline, CDR1 LGHNA and CDR2 YSLEER. The CDR3 runs 14 residues. Trimming stripped 0 bases from V and 10 bases from J, with 15 bases between.

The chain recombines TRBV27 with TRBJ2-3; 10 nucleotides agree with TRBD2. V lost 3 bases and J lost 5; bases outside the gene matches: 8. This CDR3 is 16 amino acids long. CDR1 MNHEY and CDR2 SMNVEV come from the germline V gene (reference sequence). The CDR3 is CASSLMSGRAGDTQYF. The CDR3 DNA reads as TGTGCCAGCAGTTTGATGAGCGGGAGGGCCGGAGATACGCAGTATTTT.

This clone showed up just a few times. The CDR3 nucleotides read TGTGCCAGCAGCCTCCAAGGTCCCTCCTGGCGGAACACTGAAGCTTTCTTT. Encoded protein: CASSLQGPSWRNTEAFF. V usage is TRBV7-9 and J usage is TRBJ1-1, with D hard to call. The CDR3 has 17 amino acids. Germline-derived CDR1 and CDR2 are SEHNR and FQNEAQ (reference sequence). V lost 5 bases and J lost 1, with 20 bases in between.

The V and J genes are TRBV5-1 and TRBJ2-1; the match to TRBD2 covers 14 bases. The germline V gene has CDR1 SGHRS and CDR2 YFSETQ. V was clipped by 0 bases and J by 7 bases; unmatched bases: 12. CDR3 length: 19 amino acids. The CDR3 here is CASSLAPPGLAGVENEQFF. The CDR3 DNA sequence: TGCGCCAGCAGCTTGGCCCCCCCGGGACTAGCGGGGGTGGAAAATGAGCAGTTCTTC. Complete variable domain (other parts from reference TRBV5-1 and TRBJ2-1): KAGVTQTPRYLIKTRGQQVTLSCSPISGHRSVSWYQQTPGQGLQFLFEYFSETQRNKGNFPGRFSGRQFSNSRSEMNVSTLELGDSALYLCASSLAPPGLAGVENEQFFGPGTRLTVL.

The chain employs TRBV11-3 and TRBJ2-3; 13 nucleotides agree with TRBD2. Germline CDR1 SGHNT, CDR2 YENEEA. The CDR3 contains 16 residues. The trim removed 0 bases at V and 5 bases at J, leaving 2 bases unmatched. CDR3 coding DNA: TGTGCCAGCAGCTTAGATGGGACTAGCGGGAAAGATACGCAGTATTTT. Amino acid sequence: CASSLDGTSGKDTQYF.

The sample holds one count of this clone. This CDR3 reads CASSIMPPGQGNTATNEKLFF. CDR3 nucleotides: TGTGCCAGTAGTATCATGCCGCCGGGACAGGGAAACACTGCAACTAATGAAAAACTGTTTTTT. The genes are TRBV19 and TRBJ1-4; 9 bases fit TRBD1. Per germline, CDR1 LNHDA and CDR2 SQIVND (reference sequence). V lost 3 bases and J lost 0; bases outside the gene matches: 17. This CDR3 is 21 amino acids long.

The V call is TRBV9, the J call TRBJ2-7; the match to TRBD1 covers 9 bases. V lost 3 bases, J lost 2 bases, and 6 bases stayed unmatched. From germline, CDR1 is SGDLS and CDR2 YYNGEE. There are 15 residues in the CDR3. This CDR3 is CASSGRGDRAYEQYF. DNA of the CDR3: TGTGCCAGCAGCGGTAGGGGGGACAGGGCCTACGAGCAGTACTTC.

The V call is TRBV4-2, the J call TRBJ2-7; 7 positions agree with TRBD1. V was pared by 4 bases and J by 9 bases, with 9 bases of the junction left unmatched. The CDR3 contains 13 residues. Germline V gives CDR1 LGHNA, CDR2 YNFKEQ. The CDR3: CASSRSGQFGQYF. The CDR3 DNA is TGTGCCAGCAGCCGCTCGGGACAGTTCGGGCAGTACTTC.

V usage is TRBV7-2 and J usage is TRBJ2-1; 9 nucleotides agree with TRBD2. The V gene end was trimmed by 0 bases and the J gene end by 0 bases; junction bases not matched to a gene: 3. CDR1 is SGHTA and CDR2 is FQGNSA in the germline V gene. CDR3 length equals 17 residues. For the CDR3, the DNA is TGTGCCAGCAGCTTAGCCCTTAGCGGGAGCTCCTACAATGAGCAGTTCTTC. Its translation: CASSLALSGSSYNEQFF.

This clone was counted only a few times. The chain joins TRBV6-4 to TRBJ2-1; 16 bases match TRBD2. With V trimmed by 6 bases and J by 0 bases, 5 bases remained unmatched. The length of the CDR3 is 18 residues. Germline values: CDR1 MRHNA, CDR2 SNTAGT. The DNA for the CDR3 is TGTGCCAGCAGCCCGGGACTAGCGGGAGGGCCCTCCTACAATGAGCAGTTCTTC. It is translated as CASSPGLAGGPSYNEQFF.

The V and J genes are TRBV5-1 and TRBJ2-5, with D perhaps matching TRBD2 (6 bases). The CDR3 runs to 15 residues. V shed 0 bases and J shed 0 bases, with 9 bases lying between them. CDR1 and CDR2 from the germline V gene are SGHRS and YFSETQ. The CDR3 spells CASSLGGTYQETQYF. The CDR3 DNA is TGCGCCAGCAGCTTGGGCGGGACGTACCAAGAGACCCAGTACTTC.